Below, 5 T cell receptor beta chains from the same sample are listed, as sequenced in a study of regulatory T cells in long-lasting Graves disease. Building of the TCR beta libraries involved iRepertoire HTBI primers and Arm-PCR of CDR3 regions. A single record per CDR3 protein comes from TCRdb applying MiXCR to the multiplex PCR reads. Among hundreds of thousands of distinct CDR3 sequences, over 15% were seen once, and the ten largest hold 9.5% to 12%. Time point reported: newly diagnosed GD, antithyroid drugs for less than 3 months. PBMCs provided the RNA from which the TCR library was made. This sample also appeared in a second study, on T cells in Graves' hyperthyroidism and ophthalmopathy.

Sequencing used peripheral blood mononuclear cells (PBMCs), obtained at new diagnosis, from a patient treated with antithyroid drugs. These receptors were collected from a woman aged 25 to 39 with Graves disease.

This clonotype was counted ten times or more. V and J are TRBV2 and TRBJ2-4, with D unresolved. The CDR3 covers 14 residues. Trimming stripped 6 bases from V and 5 bases from J, with 14 bases between. Germline CDR1 is SNHLY and CDR2 is FYNNEI. The CDR3 DNA reads as TGTGCCAGCAGGGTCACACTCGCGGAAAACATTCAGTACTTC. It encodes CASRVTLAENIQYF.

This clonotype has at least ten counts. The chain has TRBV6-1 and TRBJ2-2; perhaps TRBD1 as D (5 bases). CDR3 length: 14 residues. Between the trimmed V and J ends, which lost 6 bases and 3 bases, there was a span of 11 bases. The germline V gene has CDR1 MNHNS and CDR2 SASEGT. The CDR3, as DNA: TGTGCCAGCAGAAAGACAGACTACACCGGGGAGCTGTTTTTT. Translating it yields CASRKTDYTGELFF.

Comments on this clonotype: A much larger clonotype is one base distant, so this may be a read error. CDR3 region: CASSPYGWHDQFF. DNA for the CDR3: TGTGCCAGCTCCCCCTATGGGTGGCATGACCAGTTCTTC. The genes are TRBV13 and TRBJ2-1; D remains unclear. The CDR3 runs to 13 residues. Germline V gene lookup returns CDR1 PRHDT and CDR2 FYEKMQ (reference sequence).

This clonotype has a count of ten or more. The rearrangement joins TRBV6-2 or TRBV6-3 to TRBJ2-1; 8 bases match TRBD2. Germline-derived CDR1 and CDR2 are MNHEY and SVGEGT. CDR3 length equals 13 residues. With V trimmed by 3 bases and J by 8 bases, 3 bases remained unmatched. The CDR3 is CASSYIAGYEQFF. For the CDR3, the DNA is TGTGCCAGCAGTTATATAGCGGGATATGAGCAGTTCTTC.

This clonotype was counted a single time. CDR3 sequence reads: CASSPREGVNYGYTF. The CDR3 DNA reads as TGTGCCAGCAGCCCCCGGGAGGGGGTCAACTATGGCTACACCTTC. This chain connects TRBV3-1 to TRBJ1-2; D is perhaps TRBD1 (6 bases). There are 15 residues in the CDR3. With 4 bases removed from V and 2 bases from J, the gap between germline ends came to 14 bases. Looked up from germline, CDR1 is LGHDT and CDR2 is YNNKEL (reference sequence).